This note documents a single T cell receptor beta chain sequence. The data derive from a study of blood T cell repertoires in COVID-19. Ages ranged from roughly 18 to 100 years, with residence in about two dozen US areas. Clones were read by immunoSEQ multiplex PCR, and TCRdb kept only the in-frame ones, dropping some. The sample carries about 150,000 clones, around four fifths recorded once. This TCR derives from a woman aged 40 to 49 who had recovered from COVID-19. Sequenced: PBMCs or T cells enriched from blood (not recorded which).

The CDR3 DNA is TGTGCCAGCAGTTACGCTCGGGAAGTGACTGAGCAGTTCTTC. Protein: CASSYAREVTEQFF. The chain uses TRBV6-2 or TRBV6-3 and TRBJ2-1, with D possibly matching TRBD2 (5 bases). Germline values: CDR1 MNHEY, CDR2 SVGEGT. V gave up 2 bases and J gave up 9 bases, with 14 bases separating them. The CDR3 is 14 residues long.